This TCR beta chain derives from a study of shared clonotypes between healthy human individuals. Study background: Donors were two women and three men aged 18 to 49.

Trimming removed 0 bases from V and 7 bases from J; junction bases left unmatched: 5. Germline lookup yields CDR1 MNHNY and CDR2 SVGAGI (reference sequence). This CDR3 is built from 15 residues. This clone occurred once. Ten immunoSEQ deep assay plates served to sequence unsorted PBMC DNA. Clones were sequenced by immunoSEQ multiplex PCR, and TCRdb holds only the in-frame ones, with some missing. The sample has about 510,000 clones, around 79% seen once. What was sequenced was PBMCs. This chain links TRBV6-6 with TRBJ2-1, with 8 bases identical to TRBD2. The receptor comes from a woman aged 40 to 50 in good health. Some clones in this sample may be carry-over from other donors' samples. CDR3 coding DNA: TGTGCCAGCAGTTACTCGAGACTAGCGTGGAATGAGCAGTTCTTC. Amino acid sequence: CASSYSRLAWNEQFF.